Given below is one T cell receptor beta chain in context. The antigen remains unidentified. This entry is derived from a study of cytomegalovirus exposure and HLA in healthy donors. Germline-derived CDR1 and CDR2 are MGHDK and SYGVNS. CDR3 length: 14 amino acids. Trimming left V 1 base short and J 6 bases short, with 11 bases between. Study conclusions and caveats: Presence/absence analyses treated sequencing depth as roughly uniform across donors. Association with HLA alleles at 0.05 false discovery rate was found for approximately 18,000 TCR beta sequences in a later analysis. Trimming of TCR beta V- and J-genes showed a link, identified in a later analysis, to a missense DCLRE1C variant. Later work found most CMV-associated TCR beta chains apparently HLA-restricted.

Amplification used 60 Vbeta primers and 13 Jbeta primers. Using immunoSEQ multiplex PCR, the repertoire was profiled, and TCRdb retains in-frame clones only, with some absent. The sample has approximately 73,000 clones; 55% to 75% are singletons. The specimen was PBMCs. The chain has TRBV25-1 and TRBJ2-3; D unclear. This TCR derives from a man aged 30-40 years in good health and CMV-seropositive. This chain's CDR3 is CASSELRYSDTQYF. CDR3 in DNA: TGTGCCAGCAGTGAATTACGGTACTCCGATACGCAGTATTTT. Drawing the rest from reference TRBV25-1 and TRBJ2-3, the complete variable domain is EADIYQTPRYLVIGTGKKITLECSQTMGHDKMYWYQQDPGMELHLIHYSYGVNSTEKGDLSSESTVSRIRTEHFPLTLESARPSHTSQYLCASSELRYSDTQYFGPGTRLTVL.